Listed here are 3 T cell receptor beta chains from one sample, sequenced in a study of neurological immune-mediated disorders (dated by TCRdb to between 2018 and 2021). Library construction relied on 5' RACE. Sequencing was performed on an Illumina HiSeq 2500. TCRdb took the public reads, trimmed them with fastp at Q25, ran MiXCR for clone calling and kept in-frame beta chains. CDR3 protein sequences are deduplicated, and each keeps its most common genes and DNA. This sample has 55,000 to 65,000 distinct CDR3 sequences in its table, and roughly 4% of those were observed once. Together, the top ten hold around 2.2% of the sample. What was sequenced was PBMCs. The receptors stem from a woman between 50 and 59 years old with multiple sclerosis.

This clonotype has a count of ten or more. The chain joins TRBV4-1 to TRBJ1-5; possibly TRBD1 for D (5 bases). Germline V lookup: CDR1 MGHRA, CDR2 YSYEKL. V was trimmed by 0 bases and J by 7 bases, leaving 13 bases between them. CDR3 length equals 15 residues. The CDR3 spells CASSQDRGGEQPQHF. The CDR3 DNA reads as TGCGCCAGCAGCCAAGATAGAGGAGGGGAACAGCCCCAGCATTTT.

This clonotype was seen ten or more times. The chain links TRBV29-1 to TRBJ1-6; 12 nucleotides line up with TRBD1. This CDR3 has 17 residues. V shed 5 bases, J shed 3 bases, and the junction held 8 bases outside the gene matches. Germline V gives CDR1 SQVTM, CDR2 ANQGSEA. The CDR3: CSVRLGTGGNYNSPLHF. The CDR3 bases are TGCAGCGTTAGGCTCGGGACAGGGGGCAACTATAATTCACCCCTCCACTTT.

As concerns this clonotype: A much larger clone lies one base from this, so it may be a read error. The rearrangement joins TRBV3-1 to TRBJ1-3; no clear D. Per the germline V gene, CDR1 is LGHDT and CDR2 is YNNKEL (reference sequence). The CDR3 totals 14 residues. DNA of the CDR3: TGTGCCAGCGGGTCCGCTAGCTCTGGAAAAACCATATATTTT. Protein product: CASGSASSGKTIYF. Together with reference TRBV3-1 and TRBJ1-3, the CDR3 gives the full variable domain: DTAVSQTPKYLVTQMGNDKSIKCEQNLGHDTMYWYKQDSKKFLKIMFSYNNKELIINETVPNRFSPKSPDKAHLNLHINSLELGDSAVYFCASGSASSGKTIYFGEGSWLTVV.